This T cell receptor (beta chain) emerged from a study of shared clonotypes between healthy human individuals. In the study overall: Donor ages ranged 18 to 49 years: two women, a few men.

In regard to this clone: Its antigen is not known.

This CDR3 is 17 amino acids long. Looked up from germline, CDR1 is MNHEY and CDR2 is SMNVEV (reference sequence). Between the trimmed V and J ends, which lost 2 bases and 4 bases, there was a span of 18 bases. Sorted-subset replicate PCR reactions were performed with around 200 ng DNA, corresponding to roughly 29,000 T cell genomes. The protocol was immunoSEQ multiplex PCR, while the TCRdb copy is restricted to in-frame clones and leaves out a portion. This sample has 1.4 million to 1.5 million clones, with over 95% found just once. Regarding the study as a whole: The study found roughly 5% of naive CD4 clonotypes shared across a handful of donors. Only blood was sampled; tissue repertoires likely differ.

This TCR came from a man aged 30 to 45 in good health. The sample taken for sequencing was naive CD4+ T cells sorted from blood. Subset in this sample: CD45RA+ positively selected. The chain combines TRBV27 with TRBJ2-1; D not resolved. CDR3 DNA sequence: TGTGCCAGCAGTTTAGGAGCAAGTTGGGTAGCTTACAATGAGCAGTTCTTC. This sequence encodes CASSLGASWVAYNEQFF.